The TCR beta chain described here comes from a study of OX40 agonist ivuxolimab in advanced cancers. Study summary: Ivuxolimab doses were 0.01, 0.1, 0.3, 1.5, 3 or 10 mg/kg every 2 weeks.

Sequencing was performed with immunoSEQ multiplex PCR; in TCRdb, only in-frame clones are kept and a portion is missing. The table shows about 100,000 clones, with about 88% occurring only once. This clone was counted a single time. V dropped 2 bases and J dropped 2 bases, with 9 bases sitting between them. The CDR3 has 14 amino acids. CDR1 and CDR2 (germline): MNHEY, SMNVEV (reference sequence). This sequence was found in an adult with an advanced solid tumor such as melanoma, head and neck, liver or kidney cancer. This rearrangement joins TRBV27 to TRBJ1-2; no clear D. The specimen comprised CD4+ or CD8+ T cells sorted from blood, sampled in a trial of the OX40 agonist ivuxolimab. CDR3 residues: CASSLAGLNYGYTF. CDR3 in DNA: TGTGCCAGCAGTTTAGCAGGACTGAACTATGGCTACACCTTC.